This TCR beta chain was documented in a study of radiotherapy plus CTLA-4 blockade in lung cancer. Study context: Disease control was achieved by around 30% of patients, and objective responses by 18%.

Sequencing used immunoSEQ multiplex PCR; TCRdb keeps in-frame clones, though not all of them. Of tens of thousands of clones in the sample, roughly 90% are singletons; the top ten hold 7.8%. Losses at the gene ends were 3 bases for V and 5 bases for J; bases not matched to a gene: 7. The CDR3 extends over 17 amino acids. Germline V gives CDR1 SGDLS, CDR2 YYNGEE. This chain joins TRBV9 and TRBJ2-5, with 16 bases matching TRBD2. This clonotype originated in a human donor with non-small cell lung cancer whose response to radiotherapy plus ipilimumab could not be evaluated. The sample here was peripheral blood, taken from a patient treated with radiotherapy plus ipilimumab. The CDR3 DNA sequence: TGTGCCAGCAGCGCCGGGACTAGCGGGAGGGCCGCGGAGACCCAGTACTTC. Protein: CASSAGTSGRAAETQYF. The full variable domain, with the rest looked up from reference TRBV9 and TRBJ2-5, is DSGVTQTPKHLITATGQRVTLRCSPRSGDLSVYWYQQSLDQGLQFLIQYYNGEERAKGNILERFSAQQFPDLHSELNLSSLELGDSALYFCASSAGTSGRAAETQYFGPGTRLLVL.